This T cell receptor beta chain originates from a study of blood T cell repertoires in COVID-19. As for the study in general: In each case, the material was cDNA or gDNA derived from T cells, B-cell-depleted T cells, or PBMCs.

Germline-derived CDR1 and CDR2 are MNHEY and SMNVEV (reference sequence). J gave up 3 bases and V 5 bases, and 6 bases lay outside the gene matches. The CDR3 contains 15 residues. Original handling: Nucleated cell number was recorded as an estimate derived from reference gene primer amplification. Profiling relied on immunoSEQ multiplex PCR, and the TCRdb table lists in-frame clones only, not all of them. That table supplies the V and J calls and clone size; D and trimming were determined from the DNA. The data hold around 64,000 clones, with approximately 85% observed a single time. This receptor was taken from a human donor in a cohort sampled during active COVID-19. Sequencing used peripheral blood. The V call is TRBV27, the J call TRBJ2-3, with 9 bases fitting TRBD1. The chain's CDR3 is CASSPDDRGTDTQYF. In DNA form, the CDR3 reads TGTGCCAGCAGTCCCGACGACAGGGGGACAGATACGCAGTATTTT.